This T cell receptor beta chain comes out of a study of blood T cell repertoires in COVID-19. Turning to the study itself: The United States, Italy and Spain were the sources of the acute and convalescent COVID-19 samples. Sample material is recorded as cDNA or gDNA derived from T cells, B-cell-depleted T cells, or PBMCs.

TCRdb's table, derived via immunoSEQ multiplex PCR, lists solely in-frame clones and lacks some. This repertoire shows approximately 220,000 clones, approximately 84% found once; its top ten account for over 2.5%. Source material: peripheral blood. The sequence was obtained from a young woman who had recovered from COVID-19.

The CDR3 region has the DNA TGTGCCAGCAGTTCCACTGCTACAGTGCAGCCCCAGCATTTT. Protein: CASSSTATVQPQHF. The chain combines TRBV6-5 with TRBJ1-5; D is unresolved. V lost 4 bases and J lost 7, with 14 bases in between. Germline values: CDR1 MNHEY, CDR2 SVGAGI. CDR3 length: 14 amino acids.